A selection of T cell receptor beta chains follows, all from one sample in a study of blood T cell repertoires in COVID-19. Assay: immunoSEQ multiplex PCR; the TCRdb copy retains only in-frame clones and omits some. The table lists a few hundred thousand clones, around 89% of them singletons. Sample: peripheral blood. Receptors originate from a woman in her 40s with COVID-19, enrolled during active disease. Both conserved end residues are part of each CDR3. D genes are given only for firm matches. Part of the rows lack a size; the others show once, few, many or a class for expanded clones.

J gene,D gene,clone size,V gene,CDR3 DNA,CDR3 protein
TRBJ1-2,TRBD1,.,TRBV7-2,TGTGCCAGCAGCCGGGACAGAGACTATGGCTACACCTTC,CASSRDRDYGYTF
TRBJ2-7,TRBD1,.,TRBV9,TGTGCCAGCAGCGGGGGGATTGGACAGGGCCTGTACGAGCAGTACTTC,CASSGGIGQGLYEQYF
TRBJ1-2,.,once,TRBV30,TGTGCCTGGAGTTGGCGGGACCGAGCTCACTATGGCTACACCTTC,CAWSWRDRAHYGYTF
TRBJ2-5,TRBD1,.,TRBV24-1,TGTGCCACCCAACAGGGGGCTGGGGAGACCCAGTACTTC,CATQQGAGETQYF
TRBJ1-1,.,.,TRBV10-2,TGCGCCAGCAGGGTATACGGGGACGGAGGGACTGAAGCTTTCTTT,CASRVYGDGGTEAFF
TRBJ2-1,.,.,TRBV5-1,TGCGCCAGCAGCTTGGCGGCGACTGGATACAATGAGCAGTTCTTC,CASSLAATGYNEQFF
TRBJ2-3,.,.,TRBV19,TGTGCCGGAACGGGACACCTCTGCACAGATACGCAGTATTTT,CAGTGHLCTDTQYF
TRBJ2-1,TRBD1,.,TRBV11-3,TGTGCCAGCAGCCGAGGGACAGGGAGATTAAATGAGCAGTTCTTC,CASSRGTGRLNEQFF
TRBJ1-2,TRBD1,.,TRBV7-9,TGTGCCAGCAGCCTAGGTCGAGGGGGCGCTCGGGACAGTTCCGGCTACACCTTC,CASSLGRGGARDSSGYTF
TRBJ1-6,.,.,TRBV2,TGTGCCAGCAGTGGGACACCGAATTCACCCCTCCACTTT,CASSGTPNSPLHF
TRBJ2-1,TRBD1,.,TRBV30,TGTGCCTGGAAGGGGACAGGGAGCAATGAGCAGTTCTTC,CAWKGTGSNEQFF
TRBJ2-5,TRBD2,.,TRBV29-1,TGCAGCGTTGGGGCTAGCGGGTATCAAGAGACCCAGTACTTC,CSVGASGYQETQYF
TRBJ2-7,TRBD1,few,TRBV18,TGTGCCAGCTCACCTACCACAGGGGTTCACGAGCAGTACTTC,CASSPTTGVHEQYF
TRBJ1-5,TRBD1,.,TRBV27,TGTGCCAGCAGTCCGGACAGGCATTGGCAGCCCCAGCATTTT,CASSPDRHWQPQHF
TRBJ2-3,.,.,TRBV7-2,TGTGCCAGCAGTCTGATGTCCTCGTTTGTGGGCCCATCCACAGATACGCAGTATTTT,CASSLMSSFVGPSTDTQYF
TRBJ1-5,.,.,TRBV18,TGTGCCAGCTCACCTTCAGTCGGGGGTAGCAATCAGCCCCAGCATTTT,CASSPSVGGSNQPQHF
TRBJ1-5,.,once,TRBV13,TGTGCCAGCAGCTTAAGGGCAGGGGGCAATCAGCCCCAGCATTTT,CASSLRAGGNQPQHF
TRBJ2-3,TRBD2,once,TRBV28,TGTGCCAGCAGTTATTACGGACTAGCGGGAGGGAGCACAGATACGCAGTATTTT,CASSYYGLAGGSTDTQYF
TRBJ1-1,TRBD1,.,TRBV7-8,TGTGCCAGCAGCGGGGTTACAGGGGAGACTGAAGCTTTCTTT,CASSGVTGETEAFF
TRBJ2-7,TRBD1,.,TRBV7-9,TGTGCCAGCAGCTTGGTAGCCGGCAGGGGGTCCTACGAGCAGTACTTC,CASSLVAGRGSYEQYF
TRBJ1-6,.,.,TRBV7-2,TGTGCCAGCAGCCCGACCAGCACCCCGGGGTCACCCCTCCACTTT,CASSPTSTPGSPLHF
TRBJ2-1,TRBD1,.,TRBV2,TGTGCCAGCAGTGAAGCGCTTATGGGACAGGGGCGGAATGAGCAGTTCTTC,CASSEALMGQGRNEQFF